Listed below are T cell receptor beta chains from one sample, sequenced in a study of blood T cell repertoires in COVID-19. Sequenced by immunoSEQ multiplex PCR; TCRdb stores in-frame clones only, minus some. This table has some 150,000 clones, roughly 80% appearing once. Sample: peripheral blood. The receptors here all came from an elderly man with acute or convalescent COVID-19. The CDR3 runs from the conserved cysteine through the conserved F or W. The order of the fields is D gene, J gene, V gene, clone size, CDR3 DNA, CDR3 protein. D genes are given only for firm matches. Clone size is given for some rows only: seen once, a few or many times, or a class if the clone is expanded.

TRBD1 TRBJ2-1 TRBV13 . TGTGCCAGCAGGAGTGACAGGGTTAAGGCCTCCTACAATGAGCAGTTCTTC CASRSDRVKASYNEQFF
TRBD1 TRBJ1-4 TRBV5-1 . TGCGCCAGCAGCCCGGGACAGGCAACTAATGAAAAACTGTTTTTT CASSPGQATNEKLFF
TRBD2 TRBJ2-5 TRBV5-4 . TGTGCCAGCAGCTTAGCCCTAGCGGGGGGCGCGGGGACCCAGTACTTC CASSLALAGGAGTQYF
. TRBJ2-7 TRBV10-3 . TGTGCCATCAGTGAGTCTTCGGGATCCGAGCAGTACTTC CAISESSGSEQYF
TRBD2 TRBJ2-3 TRBV29-1 . TGCAGCGTTGGGGGACTAGCGGGGGCCACAGATACGCAGTATTTT CSVGGLAGATDTQYF
. TRBJ1-5 TRBV14 few TGTGCCAGCAGCCAAGAGACTGGTGAGTATCAGCCCCAGCATTTT CASSQETGEYQPQHF
TRBD1 TRBJ2-5 TRBV7-3 few TGTGCCAGCAGCTTCCAGCGGGACAGGGTAGAGACCCAGTACTTC CASSFQRDRVETQYF
. TRBJ2-3 TRBV3-1/TRBV3-2 once TGTGCCAGCAGCCAAGGGGGACATAGCACAGATACGCAGTATTTT CASSQGGHSTDTQYF
. TRBJ1-6 TRBV6-1 few TGTGCCAGCAGTGAATCCGGAGGGGGGGTGAATTCACCCCTCCACTTT CASSESGGGVNSPLHF
TRBD2 TRBJ2-5 TRBV19 . TGTGCCAGTAGTAAGCCTAGCGGGGGCCAAGAGACCCAGTACTTC CASSKPSGGQETQYF
. TRBJ1-4 TRBV6-5 . TGTGCCACCGAGCAGGGTGACTCAACTAATGAAAAACTGTTTTTT CATEQGDSTNEKLFF
TRBD2 TRBJ2-7 TRBV7-8 . TGTGCCAGCAGCCCCCGGGAGGAGAGCTCCTACGAGCAGTACTTC CASSPREESSYEQYF
. TRBJ1-2 TRBV27 once TGTGCCAGCAGGCTAGCCCGGGATTGGGTCTATGGCTACACCTTC CASRLARDWVYGYTF
. TRBJ1-2 TRBV5-5 . TGTGCCAGCAGCCCGCCTCCGCAGGGTGGATATGGCTACACCTTC CASSPPPQGGYGYTF
. TRBJ1-1 TRBV5-1 . TGCGCCAGCAGCAATCAGGGAGGGACTGAAGCTTTCTTT CASSNQGGTEAFF
TRBD1 TRBJ2-5 TRBV3-1/TRBV3-2 once TGTGCCAGCAGTCGAGCCGGGACAGAGGAGACCCAGTACTTC CASSRAGTEETQYF
. TRBJ2-7 TRBV7-2 . TGTGCCAGCAGTCGACAGGCCACGAATCGCTACGAGCAGTACTTC CASSRQATNRYEQYF
TRBD1 TRBJ2-4 TRBV19 . TGTGCCAGTAGTGGACAGGAAGGGTCTAAAAACATTCAGTACTTC CASSGQEGSKNIQYF
TRBD1 TRBJ1-3 TRBV18 . TGTGCCAGCTCACGGGACAGGGCGGCAGGAAACACCATATATTTT CASSRDRAAGNTIYF
. TRBJ2-1 TRBV6-1 . TGTGCCAGCAGTGAAGCACCTCACGTGAGCTCCTACAATGAGCAGTTCTTC CASSEAPHVSSYNEQFF
TRBD2 TRBJ2-2 TRBV3-1/TRBV3-2 once TGTGCCAGCAGCCAATTTGTACTAGCGGGAAACACCGGGGAGCTGTTTTTT CASSQFVLAGNTGELFF
. TRBJ1-2 TRBV5-4 . TGTGCCAGCAGCTTGGGAGGTCAGGGGAACTATGGCTACACCTTC CASSLGGQGNYGYTF
TRBD2 TRBJ2-5 TRBV9 . TGTGCCAGCAGCGTCGGGACTAGCGGGGGTGAGACCCAGTACTTC CASSVGTSGGETQYF
. TRBJ1-3 TRBV28 . TGTGCCAGCAGTCCGGGGGGCCCTGGAAACACCATATATTTT CASSPGGPGNTIYF
. TRBJ2-1 TRBV2 . TGTGCCAGCACCGAAGAACAGGTGGTTAATGAGCAGTTCTTC CASTEEQVVNEQFF
TRBD2 TRBJ2-3 TRBV29-1 . TGCAGCGTTGAAGAACTGGCTAGCGGTCACACAGATACGCAGTATTTT CSVEELASGHTDTQYF
TRBD2 TRBJ2-5 TRBV11-2 . TGTGCCAGCAGCTTCGCTAGCGGGGGGGCCTCTGGGACCCAGTACTTC CASSFASGGASGTQYF
. TRBJ2-7 TRBV30 . TGTGCCTGGAGAGCGATTGGGTACGAGCAGTACTTC CAWRAIGYEQYF
. TRBJ1-1 TRBV2 . TGTGCCAGGCGCCCACCGGGGGGCACTGAAGCTTTCTTT CARRPPGGTEAFF
. TRBJ2-5 TRBV18 . TGTGCCAGCTCACCTATGGTCAGGGAGGAAGAGACCCAGTACTTC CASSPMVREEETQYF
. TRBJ1-4 TRBV29-1 . TGCAGCGTTTTAGATGAAAAACTGTTTTTT CSVLDEKLFF
TRBD2 TRBJ2-3 TRBV13 . TGTGCCAGCAGCTCGCGTAGACCTAGCGGGGGTGAACATAGAGATACGCAGTATTTT CASSSRRPSGGEHRDTQYF
TRBD2 TRBJ2-1 TRBV11-2 . TGTGCCAGCAGCTTAGTGAGCGGGGGAAATGAGCAGTTCTTC CASSLVSGGNEQFF
. TRBJ1-3 TRBV2 . TGTGCCAGCAGTCGCAGGGCTATCTCTGGAAACACCATATATTTT CASSRRAISGNTIYF
. TRBJ1-6 TRBV10-3 . TGTGCCATCAGGCCGACAGCAGACAATTCACCCCTCCACTTT CAIRPTADNSPLHF
. TRBJ1-2 TRBV7-2 . TGTGCCAGCAGCCAGGCGGGGGGGCAGGGCTATGGCTACACCTTC CASSQAGGQGYGYTF
TRBD1 TRBJ2-1 TRBV27 . TGTGCCAGCAGTTTCCTCGACAGGGGGATTTTAGCCTACAATGAGCAGTTCTTC CASSFLDRGILAYNEQFF
. TRBJ1-2 TRBV5-1 once TGCGCCAGCAGCTTGGGGCAGGCCAACTATGGCTACACCTTC CASSLGQANYGYTF
. TRBJ1-1 TRBV24-1 . . CATSVPGGSCTEAFF
. TRBJ2-5 TRBV6-5 . TGTGCCAGCAGTTACGTCCCAGGGGCCGCTCCCGAGACCCAGTACTTC CASSYVPGAAPETQYF
TRBD1 TRBJ1-3 TRBV10-3 . TGTGCCATCAGTGGTGGGACAGGGGACTCTGGAAACACCATATATTTT CAISGGTGDSGNTIYF
TRBD1 TRBJ2-2 TRBV9 . TGTGCCAGCAGCGGGTCCGGGACAGGGGGGACCGGGGAGCTGTTTTTT CASSGSGTGGTGELFF
TRBD2 TRBJ2-5 TRBV4-1 . TGCGCCAGCAGCCCTGGGACTAGCGGGGCGCAAAAAGGAGAGACCCAGTACTTC CASSPGTSGAQKGETQYF
. TRBJ1-1 TRBV6-1 few TGTGCCAGCAGTGACCCGGGAGAAAAAGCTTTCTTT CASSDPGEKAFF
TRBD1 TRBJ2-3 TRBV25-1 once TGTGCCAGCAGGGGGACAGGGTTGCCCACAGATACGCAGTATTTT CASRGTGLPTDTQYF
. TRBJ1-5 TRBV7-2 . TGTGCCAGCAGCCCCCCCCTGAGCAATCAGCCCCAGCATTTT CASSPPLSNQPQHF
TRBD2 TRBJ2-3 TRBV11-2 . TGTGCCAGCAGCTTAGTAGGCCCAGCGGGGGGGTACAATCCGCAGTATTTT CASSLVGPAGGYNPQYF
TRBD2 TRBJ2-7 TRBV11-3 once TGTGCCAGCAGCCTCGGGACTATTAGGGGCGAGCAGTACTTC CASSLGTIRGEQYF
. TRBJ2-3 TRBV6-2/TRBV6-3 . TGTGCCAGCAGTTACTCGGGGACTGGCACAGATACGCAGTATTTT CASSYSGTGTDTQYF
TRBD2 TRBJ2-5 TRBV4-2 . TGTGCCAGCAGCCAAGGGGGGACTAGCGGGGGAAACCAAGAGACCCAGTACTTC CASSQGGTSGGNQETQYF
. TRBJ2-2 TRBV30 . TGTGCCTGGAGTGGACAGAACACCGGGGAGCTGTTTTTT CAWSGQNTGELFF
TRBD2 TRBJ2-5 TRBV20-1 . TGCAGTGGGGCTAGCGGGGAGACCCAGTACTTC CSGASGETQYF
TRBD2 TRBJ2-3 TRBV9 . TGTGCCAGCAGCGTACGGGGACTAGCGGGGGGGCCTATCGGGACAGATACGCAGTATTTT CASSVRGLAGGPIGTDTQYF
TRBD1 TRBJ1-3 TRBV6-1 . TGTGCCAGCAGTGGCGCCTGGGGGACAGGAGCTGGAAACACCATATATTTT CASSGAWGTGAGNTIYF
TRBD1 TRBJ1-2 TRBV30 . TGTGCCTGGCGGGCCCCAGACAGGGCGGTAGGCTACACCTTC CAWRAPDRAVGYTF